This T cell receptor (beta chain) comes out of a study of technical replicates of blood from several donors. The assay was immunoSEQ multiplex PCR, and TCRdb's table has in-frame clones only and misses some. The top ten clones hold 0.2% to 0.25% of a sample with around 100,000 clones, 96% of them seen once. The receptor comes from a human donor in good health. Sequenced input: T cells isolated from PBMCs.

As DNA, the CDR3 is TGTGCCAGCAGCGTAGCCCAGCGGGGGTACAATGAGCAGTTCTTC. Amino acid sequence: CASSVAQRGYNEQFF. J is TRBJ2-1 and V is TRBV9; 8 bases are shared with TRBD2. Germline trimming cut 0 bases from V and 4 bases from J; bases unmatched to any gene: 3. Germline assignment: CDR1 SGDLS and CDR2 YYNGEE. This CDR3 is built from 15 residues.